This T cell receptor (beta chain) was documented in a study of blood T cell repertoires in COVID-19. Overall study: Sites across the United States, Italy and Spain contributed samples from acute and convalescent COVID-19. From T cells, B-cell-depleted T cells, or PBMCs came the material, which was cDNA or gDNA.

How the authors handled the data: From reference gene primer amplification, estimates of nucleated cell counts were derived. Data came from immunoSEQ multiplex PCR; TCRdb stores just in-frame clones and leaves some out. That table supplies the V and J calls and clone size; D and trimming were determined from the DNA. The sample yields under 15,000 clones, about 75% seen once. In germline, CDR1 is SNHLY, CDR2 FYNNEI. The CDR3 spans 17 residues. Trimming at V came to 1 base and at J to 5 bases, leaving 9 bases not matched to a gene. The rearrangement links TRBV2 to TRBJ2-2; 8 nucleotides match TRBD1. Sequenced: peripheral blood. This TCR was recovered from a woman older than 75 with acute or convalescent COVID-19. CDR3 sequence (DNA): TGTGCCAGCAGTGAAGGACCGCAGGGGGCGCGGACCGGGGAGCTGTTTTTT. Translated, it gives CASSEGPQGARTGELFF.